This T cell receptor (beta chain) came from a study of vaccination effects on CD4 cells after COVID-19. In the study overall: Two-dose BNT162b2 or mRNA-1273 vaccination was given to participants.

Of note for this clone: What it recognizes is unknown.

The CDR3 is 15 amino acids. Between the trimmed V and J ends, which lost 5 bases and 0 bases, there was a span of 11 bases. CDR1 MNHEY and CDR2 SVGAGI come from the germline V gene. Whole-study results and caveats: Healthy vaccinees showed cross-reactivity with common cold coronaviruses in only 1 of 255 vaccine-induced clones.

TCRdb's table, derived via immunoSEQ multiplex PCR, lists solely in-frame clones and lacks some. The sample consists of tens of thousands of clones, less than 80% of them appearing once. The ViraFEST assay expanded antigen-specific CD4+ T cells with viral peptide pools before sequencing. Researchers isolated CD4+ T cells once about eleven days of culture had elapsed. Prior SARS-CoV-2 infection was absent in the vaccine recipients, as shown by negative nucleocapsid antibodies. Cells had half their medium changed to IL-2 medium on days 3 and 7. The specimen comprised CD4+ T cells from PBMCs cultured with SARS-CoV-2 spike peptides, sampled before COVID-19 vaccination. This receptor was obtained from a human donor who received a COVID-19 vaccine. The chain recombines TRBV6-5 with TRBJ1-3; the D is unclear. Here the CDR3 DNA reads TGTGCCAGCAGTAGACCGGGATCCTCTGGAAACACCATATATTTT. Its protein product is CASSRPGSSGNTIYF.